This T cell receptor (beta chain) was captured in a study of CD8 T cells in Susac syndrome (dated 2019 in TCRdb). About the investigation overall: The study used repertoire sequencing to test whether antigen drove CD8+ T cell activation and differentiation in Susac syndrome.

RNA was extracted with the RNeasy kit and about 0.5 to 1 ug was reverse transcribed using random hexamers. The immunoSEQ multiplex PCR assay, covering 54 Vbeta and 13 Jbeta segments, was used to amplify TCR beta CDR3 regions. PCR amplification bias was corrected by using a synthetic template baseline for primer optimization and computational correction. In the paper's pipeline: Reads were assigned to V, D and J genes according to IMGT and analyzed in immunoSEQ Analyzer, with only productive sequences retained. Clonality was calculated as one minus the Shannon entropy normalized by log2 of the number of productive unique sequences. For each patient and control, public and private clones were evaluated within the 100 most prevalent clones. Clones were defined as Susac-specific if absent from the healthy and MS cohorts, from roughly 1,100 published viral clones and from other ImmuneACCESS disease sequences. Using fastp at Q25 and MiXCR, TCRdb reprocessed the public reads and kept productive beta chains. Identical CDR3 protein sequences are pooled into one entry, listed with their most common genes and DNA. The V and J calls were not made by the authors but by TCRdb's processing. The sample table lists 150,000 to 200,000 distinct CDR3 sequences, about 94% of them with a count of one. Over 0.11% of the sample comes from the top ten.

Overall study outcomes, separate from this receptor: The TCR sequencing and HLA analysis was acknowledged to have included a relatively small number of individuals.

Peripheral blood CD8+ and CD4+ T cells from healthy donors, Susac syndrome patients and multiple sclerosis patients were profiled by high-throughput TCR beta sequencing. Healthy donors were age- and sex-matched controls. Bulk CD8+ and CD4+ T cells were purified magnetically by negative isolation, whereas CD8+ TEMRA cells were enriched by FACS. Blood was drawn into EDTA tubes, processed within 24 hours, and PBMCs were isolated by density gradient centrifugation. PBMCs intended for TCR sequencing were cryopreserved in liquid nitrogen and thawed later in a water bath at 37 degrees C. The sorted or isolated CD4+, CD8+ and CD8+ TEMRA cells had a purity of 90% or higher. With regard to this clonotype: Its antigen is unknown. Per-base quality was not reported, and no clone a single base away is much larger than it.

This receptor was obtained from a human donor in good health. The sample taken for sequencing was CD4+ T cells from PBMCs.

The DNA is as follows: TGTGCCAGCAGCCTAGGGGGCTTGGGAGGTGAGCAGTTCTTC. Its protein is CASSLGGLGGEQFF. The chain is assembled from TRBV9 and TRBJ2-1, and the D gene may be TRBD1, 7 bases matching. The CDR3 covers 14 residues, taking in both the cysteine and the phenylalanine. Only the CDR3 region is kept as DNA, spanning 42 bases read in frame from base 1. The V and J ends are trimmed by 4 bases and 9 bases, leaving 17 bases between them. From the germline V gene, CDR1 is SGDLS and CDR2 is YYNGEE.